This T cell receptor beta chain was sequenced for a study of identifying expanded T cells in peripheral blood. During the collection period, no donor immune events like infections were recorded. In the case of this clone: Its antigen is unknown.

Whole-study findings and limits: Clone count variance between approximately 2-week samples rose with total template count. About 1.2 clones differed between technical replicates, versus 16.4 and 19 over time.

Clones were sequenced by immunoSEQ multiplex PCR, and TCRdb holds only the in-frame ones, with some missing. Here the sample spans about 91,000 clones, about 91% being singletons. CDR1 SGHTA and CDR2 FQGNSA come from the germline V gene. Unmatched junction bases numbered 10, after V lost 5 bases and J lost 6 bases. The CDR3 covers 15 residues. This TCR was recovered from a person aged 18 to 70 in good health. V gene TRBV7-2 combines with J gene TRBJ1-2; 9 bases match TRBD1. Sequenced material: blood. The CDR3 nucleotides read TGTGCCAGCAGCCCTCCACGGACAGGGGTTAATGGCTACACCTTC. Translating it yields CASSPPRTGVNGYTF.